This T cell receptor (beta chain) was documented in a study of blood T cell repertoires in COVID-19. Study background: The United States, Italy and Spain supplied acute and convalescent COVID-19 samples. T cells, B-cell-depleted T cells, or PBMCs supplied cDNA or gDNA.

The CDR3 sequence is 12 residues long. Germline CDR1 reads SGHRS; CDR2 reads YFSETQ. The V end was cut by 3 bases, the J end by 7 bases, with 11 bases between. The authors' processing: How many nucleated cells were present was estimated from reference gene primer amplification. Profiling relied on immunoSEQ multiplex PCR, and the TCRdb table lists in-frame clones only, not all of them. D and trimming were read from the DNA, whereas the V and J calls and clone size are those reported in that table. The top ten clones hold more than 20% of a sample with 120,000 or so clones, around four fifths of them seen once.

The rearrangement joins TRBV5-1 to TRBJ2-7; no reliable D call. The sample consisted of peripheral blood. The TCR was taken from a human donor in a cohort sampled during active COVID-19. CDR3 in amino acids: CASSSPYGEQYF. The CDR3 DNA sequence: TGCGCCAGCAGCTCCCCCTATGGTGAGCAGTACTTC. The entire variable domain, with the rest obtained from reference TRBV5-1 and TRBJ2-7, is as follows: KAGVTQTPRYLIKTRGQQVTLSCSPISGHRSVSWYQQTPGQGLQFLFEYFSETQRNKGNFPGRFSGRQFSNSRSEMNVSTLELGDSALYLCASSSPYGEQYFGPGTRLTVT.